This T cell receptor beta chain was identified during a study of T cell responses to AZD1222 COVID-19 vaccine. Between the trimmed V and J ends, which lost 5 bases and 1 base, there was a span of 14 bases. CDR1 is MNHEY and CDR2 is SVGAGI in the germline V gene. The CDR3 contains 15 residues. The data were produced by immunoSEQ multiplex PCR, yet TCRdb's version contains in-frame clones alone and is incomplete. Altogether approximately 150,000 clones are present, roughly 92% being singletons, with the ten largest covering 1.6%. This specimen was peripheral blood, taken on day 0 of AZD1222 vaccination. This clonotype originated in an adult in good health. The genes are TRBV6-5 and TRBJ1-1, with no clear D. In DNA, the CDR3 is TGTGCCAGCAGTCGTACGGGAGTTTGGAACACTGAAGCTTTCTTT. Amino acids: CASSRTGVWNTEAFF.